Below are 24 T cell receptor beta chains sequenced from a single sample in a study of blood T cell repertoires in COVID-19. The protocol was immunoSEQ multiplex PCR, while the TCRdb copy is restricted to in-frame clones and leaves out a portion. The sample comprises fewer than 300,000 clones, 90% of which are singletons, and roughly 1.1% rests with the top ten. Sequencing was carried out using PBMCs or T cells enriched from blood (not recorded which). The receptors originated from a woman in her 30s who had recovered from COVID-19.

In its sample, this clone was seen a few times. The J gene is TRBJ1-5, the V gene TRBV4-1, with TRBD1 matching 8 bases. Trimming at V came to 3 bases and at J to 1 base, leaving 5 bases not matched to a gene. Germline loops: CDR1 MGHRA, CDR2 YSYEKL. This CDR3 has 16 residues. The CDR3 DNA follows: TGCGCCAGCAGCCAGAGGGGACAGGCAAGCAATCAGCCCCAGCATTTT. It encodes CASSQRGQASNQPQHF.

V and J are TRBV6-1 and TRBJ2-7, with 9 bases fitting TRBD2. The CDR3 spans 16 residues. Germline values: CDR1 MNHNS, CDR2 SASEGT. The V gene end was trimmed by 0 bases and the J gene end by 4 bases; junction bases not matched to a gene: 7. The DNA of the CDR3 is TGTGCCAGCAGTGAAGCCGCGGTAGCGGGAGCGTACGAGCAGTACTTC. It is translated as CASSEAAVAGAYEQYF.

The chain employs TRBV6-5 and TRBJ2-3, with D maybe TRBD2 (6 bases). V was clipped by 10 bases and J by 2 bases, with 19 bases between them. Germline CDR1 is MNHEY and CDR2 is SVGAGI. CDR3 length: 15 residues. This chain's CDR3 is CATRPGRGLTDTQYF. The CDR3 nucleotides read TGTGCCACCCGACCGGGGCGGGGCCTCACAGATACGCAGTATTTT.

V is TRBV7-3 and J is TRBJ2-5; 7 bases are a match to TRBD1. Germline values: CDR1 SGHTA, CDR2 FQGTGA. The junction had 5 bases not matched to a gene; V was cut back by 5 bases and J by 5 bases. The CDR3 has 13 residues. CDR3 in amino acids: CASSPGGYETQYF. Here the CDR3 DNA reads TGTGCCAGCAGCCCAGGGGGTTACGAGACCCAGTACTTC.

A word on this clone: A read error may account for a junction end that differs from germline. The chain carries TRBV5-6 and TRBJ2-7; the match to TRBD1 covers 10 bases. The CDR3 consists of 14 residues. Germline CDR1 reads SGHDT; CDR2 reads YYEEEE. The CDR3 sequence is CASSLDRGTYEQYF. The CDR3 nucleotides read TGTGCCAGCAGTTTGGACAGGGGGACCTACGAGCAGTACTTC.

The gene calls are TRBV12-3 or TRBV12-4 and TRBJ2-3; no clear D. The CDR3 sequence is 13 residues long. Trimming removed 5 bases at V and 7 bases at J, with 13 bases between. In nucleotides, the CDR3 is TGTGCCAGCAGTACAGACCCTACTTATACGCAGTATTTT. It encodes CASSTDPTYTQYF.

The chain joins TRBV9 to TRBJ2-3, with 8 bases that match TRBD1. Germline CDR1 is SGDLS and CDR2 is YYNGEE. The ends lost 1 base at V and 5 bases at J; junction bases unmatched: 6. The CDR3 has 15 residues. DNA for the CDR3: TGTGCCAGCAGCGTAAGTCAGGGGGCGATAGATACGCAGTATTTT. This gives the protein CASSVSQGAIDTQYF. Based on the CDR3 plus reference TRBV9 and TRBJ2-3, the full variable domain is DSGVTQTPKHLITATGQRVTLRCSPRSGDLSVYWYQQSLDQGLQFLIQYYNGEERAKGNILERFSAQQFPDLHSELNLSSLELGDSALYFCASSVSQGAIDTQYFGPGTRLTVL.

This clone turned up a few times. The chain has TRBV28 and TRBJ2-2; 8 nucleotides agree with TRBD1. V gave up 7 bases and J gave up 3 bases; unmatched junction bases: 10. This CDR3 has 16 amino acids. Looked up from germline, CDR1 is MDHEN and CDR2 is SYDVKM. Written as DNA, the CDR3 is TGTGCCAGCAAGGCGATTACAGGGGGAGACACCGGGGAGCTGTTTTTT. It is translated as CASKAITGGDTGELFF.

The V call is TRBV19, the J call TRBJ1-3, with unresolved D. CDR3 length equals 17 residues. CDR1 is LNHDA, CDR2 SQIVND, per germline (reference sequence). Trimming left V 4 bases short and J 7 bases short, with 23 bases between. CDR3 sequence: CASSTTMEGESQNTIYF. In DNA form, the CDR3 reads TGTGCCAGTAGTACAACCATGGAGGGTGAGAGCCAGAACACCATATATTTT.

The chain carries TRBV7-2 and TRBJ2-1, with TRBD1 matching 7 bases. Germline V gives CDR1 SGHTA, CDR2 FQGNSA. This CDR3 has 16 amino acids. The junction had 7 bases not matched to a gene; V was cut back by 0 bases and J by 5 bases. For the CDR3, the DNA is TGTGCCAGCAGCTTAGCCCCGGGACAGACCAACAATGAGCAGTTCTTC. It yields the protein CASSLAPGQTNNEQFF. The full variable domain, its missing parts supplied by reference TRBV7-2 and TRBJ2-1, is GAGVSQSPSNKVTEKGKDVELRCDPISGHTALYWYRQSLGQGLEFLIYFQGNSAPDKSGLPSDRFSAERTGGSVSTLTIQRTQQEDSAVYLCASSLAPGQTNNEQFFGPGTRLTVL.

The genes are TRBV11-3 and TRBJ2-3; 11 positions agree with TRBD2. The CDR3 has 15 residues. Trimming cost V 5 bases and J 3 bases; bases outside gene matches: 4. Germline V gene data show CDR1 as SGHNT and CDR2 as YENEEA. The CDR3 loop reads CASSDIAGGTDTQYF. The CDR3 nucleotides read TGTGCCAGCAGCGACATAGCGGGAGGGACAGATACGCAGTATTTT. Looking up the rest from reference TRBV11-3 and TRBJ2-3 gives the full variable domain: EAGVVQSPRYKIIEKKQPVAFWCNPISGHNTLYWYLQNLGQGPELLIRYENEEAVDDSQLPKDRFSAERLKGVDSTLKIQPAELGDSAVYLCASSDIAGGTDTQYFGPGTRLTVL.

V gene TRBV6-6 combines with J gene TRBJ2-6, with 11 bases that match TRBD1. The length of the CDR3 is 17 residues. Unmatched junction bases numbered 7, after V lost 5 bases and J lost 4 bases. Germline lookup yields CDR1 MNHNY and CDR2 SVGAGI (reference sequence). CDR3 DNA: TGTGCCAGCAGTCCCCGGACAGGGGGCAGCGGGGCCAACGTCCTGACTTTC. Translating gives CASSPRTGGSGANVLTF.

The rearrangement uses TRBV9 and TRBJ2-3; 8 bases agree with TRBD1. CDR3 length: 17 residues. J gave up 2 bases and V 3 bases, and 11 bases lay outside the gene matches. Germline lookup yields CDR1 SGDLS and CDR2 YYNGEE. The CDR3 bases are TGTGCCAGCAGCGCACGTAACGGACAGGGCCCCACAGATACGCAGTATTTT. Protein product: CASSARNGQGPTDTQYF.

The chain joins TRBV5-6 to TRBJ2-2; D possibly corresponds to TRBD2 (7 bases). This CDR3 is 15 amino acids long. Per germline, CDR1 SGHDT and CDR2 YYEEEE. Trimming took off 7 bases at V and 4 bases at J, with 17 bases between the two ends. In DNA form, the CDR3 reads TGTGCCAGCCACTTAGGGGGGGGCTTCACCGGGGAGCTGTTTTTT. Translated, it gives CASHLGGGFTGELFF.

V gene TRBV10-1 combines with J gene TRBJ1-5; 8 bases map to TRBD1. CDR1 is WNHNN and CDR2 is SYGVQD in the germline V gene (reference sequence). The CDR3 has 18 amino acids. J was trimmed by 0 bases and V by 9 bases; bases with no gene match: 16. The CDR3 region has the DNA TGCGCCAGAAAGATCCCGGGACAGGAAAAATATAGCAATCAGCCCCAGCATTTT. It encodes CARKIPGQEKYSNQPQHF.

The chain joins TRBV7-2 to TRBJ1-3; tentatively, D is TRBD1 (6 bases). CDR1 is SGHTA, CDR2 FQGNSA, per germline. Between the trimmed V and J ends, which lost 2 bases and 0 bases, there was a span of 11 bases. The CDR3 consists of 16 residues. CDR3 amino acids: CASSLTGSPSGNTIYF. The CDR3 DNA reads TGTGCCAGCAGCTTAACAGGGTCCCCCTCTGGAAACACCATATATTTT.

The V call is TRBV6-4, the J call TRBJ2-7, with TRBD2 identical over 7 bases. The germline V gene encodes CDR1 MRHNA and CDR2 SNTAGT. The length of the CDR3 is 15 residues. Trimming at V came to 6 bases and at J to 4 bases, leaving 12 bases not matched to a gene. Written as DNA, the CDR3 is TGTGCCAGCAGGCTACTGGCGGGAGATATGTACGAGCAGTACTTC. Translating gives CASRLLAGDMYEQYF.

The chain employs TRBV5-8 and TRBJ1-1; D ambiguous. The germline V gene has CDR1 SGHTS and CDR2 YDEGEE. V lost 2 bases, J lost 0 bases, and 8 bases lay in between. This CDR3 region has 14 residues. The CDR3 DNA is TGTGCCAGCAGCTTATATGGCCTGAACACTGAAGCTTTCTTT. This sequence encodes CASSLYGLNTEAFF.

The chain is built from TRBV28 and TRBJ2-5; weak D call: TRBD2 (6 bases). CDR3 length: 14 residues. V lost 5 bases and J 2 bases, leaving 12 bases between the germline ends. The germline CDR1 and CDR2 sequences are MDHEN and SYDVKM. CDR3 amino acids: CASSVGGDQETQYF. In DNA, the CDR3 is TGTGCCAGCAGTGTAGGAGGGGATCAAGAGACCCAGTACTTC.

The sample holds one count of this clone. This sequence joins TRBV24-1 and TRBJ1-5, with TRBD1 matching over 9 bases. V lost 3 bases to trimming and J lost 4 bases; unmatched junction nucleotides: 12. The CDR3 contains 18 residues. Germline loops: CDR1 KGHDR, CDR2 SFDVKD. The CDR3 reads CATSDGVDRGKGNQPQHF. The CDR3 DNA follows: TGTGCCACCAGTGATGGGGTTGACAGGGGGAAAGGGAATCAGCCCCAGCATTTT.

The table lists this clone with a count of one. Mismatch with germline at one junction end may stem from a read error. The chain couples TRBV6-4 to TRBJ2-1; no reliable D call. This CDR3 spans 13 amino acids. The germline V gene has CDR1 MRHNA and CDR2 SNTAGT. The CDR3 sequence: CASSDSPGLPTVF. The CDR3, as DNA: TGTGCCAGCAGTGACTCCCCGGGTCTTCCGACGGTCTTC.

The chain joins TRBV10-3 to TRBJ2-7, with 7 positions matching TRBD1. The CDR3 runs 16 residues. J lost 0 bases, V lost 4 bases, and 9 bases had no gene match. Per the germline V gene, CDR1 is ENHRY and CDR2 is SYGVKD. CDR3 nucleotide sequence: TGTGCCATCAGTGGCCAAAGTACAGGGGTCTCCTACGAGCAGTACTTC. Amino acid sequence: CAISGQSTGVSYEQYF.

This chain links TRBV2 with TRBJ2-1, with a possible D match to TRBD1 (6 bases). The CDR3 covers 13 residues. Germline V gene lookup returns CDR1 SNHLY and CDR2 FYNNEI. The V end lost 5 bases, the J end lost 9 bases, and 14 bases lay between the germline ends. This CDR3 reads CASSYSTGIEQFF. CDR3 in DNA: TGTGCCAGCAGTTATTCAACAGGGATTGAGCAGTTCTTC.

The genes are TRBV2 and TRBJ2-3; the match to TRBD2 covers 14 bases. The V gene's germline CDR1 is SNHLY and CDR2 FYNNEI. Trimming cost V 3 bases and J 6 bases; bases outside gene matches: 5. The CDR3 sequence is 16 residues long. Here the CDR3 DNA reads TGTGCCAGCAGTGATCCCGGGACTAGCGGGAGTGATACGCAGTATTTT. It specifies CASSDPGTSGSDTQYF.